The text below deals with one TCR beta chain. This sample is part of a study of blood T cell repertoires in COVID-19. Study details: The United States, Italy and Spain provided the acute and convalescent COVID-19 samples.

Measured with immunoSEQ multiplex PCR; TCRdb has only the in-frame clones, and not every one. The sample consists of approximately 20,000 clones, 88% of them appearing once. CDR1 SNHLY and CDR2 FYNNEI come from the germline V gene. V was clipped by 6 bases and J by 0 bases, with 17 bases between them. This CDR3 is 16 amino acids long. The sequenced sample was peripheral blood. This clonotype was obtained from a human donor in a cohort sampled during active COVID-19. The gene calls are TRBV2 and TRBJ1-1; D gene unclear. CDR3 nucleotides: TGTGCCAGCAGGGACGGGGATCAATCTTTGAACACTGAAGCTTTCTTT. This translates into CASRDGDQSLNTEAFF.